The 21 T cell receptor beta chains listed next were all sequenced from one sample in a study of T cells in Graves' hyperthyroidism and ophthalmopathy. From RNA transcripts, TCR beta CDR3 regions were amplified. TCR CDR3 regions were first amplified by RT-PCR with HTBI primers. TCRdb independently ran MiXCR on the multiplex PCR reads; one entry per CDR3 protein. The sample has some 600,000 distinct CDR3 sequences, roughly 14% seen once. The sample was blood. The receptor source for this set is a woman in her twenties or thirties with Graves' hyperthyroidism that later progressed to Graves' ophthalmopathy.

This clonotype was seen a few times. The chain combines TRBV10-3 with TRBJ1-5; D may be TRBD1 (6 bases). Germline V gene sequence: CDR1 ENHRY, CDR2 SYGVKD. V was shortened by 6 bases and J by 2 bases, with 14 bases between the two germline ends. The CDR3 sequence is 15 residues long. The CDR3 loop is CAIRGEDSGNQPQHF. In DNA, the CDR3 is TGTGCCATCAGGGGGGAGGACAGCGGCAATCAGCCCCAGCATTTT.

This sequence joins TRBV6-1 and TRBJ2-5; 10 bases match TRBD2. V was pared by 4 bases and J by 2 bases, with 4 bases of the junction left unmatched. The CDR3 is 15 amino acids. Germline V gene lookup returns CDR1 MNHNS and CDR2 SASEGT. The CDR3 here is CASSGLAGVQETQYF. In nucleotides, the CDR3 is TGTGCCAGCAGTGGGCTAGCGGGAGTTCAAGAGACCCAGTACTTC.

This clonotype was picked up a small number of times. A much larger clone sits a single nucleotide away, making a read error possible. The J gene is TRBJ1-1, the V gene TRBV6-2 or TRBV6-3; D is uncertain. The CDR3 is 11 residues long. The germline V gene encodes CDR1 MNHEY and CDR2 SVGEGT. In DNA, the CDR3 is TGTGCCAGCAGTTCAAGACTTGAAGCTTCCTTT. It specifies CASSSRLEASF.

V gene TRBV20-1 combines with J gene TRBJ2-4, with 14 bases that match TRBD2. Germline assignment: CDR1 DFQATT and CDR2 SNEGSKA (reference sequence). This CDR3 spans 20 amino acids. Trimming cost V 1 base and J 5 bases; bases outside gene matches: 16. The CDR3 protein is CSARALTGTSGSAGENIQYF. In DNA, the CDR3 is TGCAGTGCTAGAGCCTTGACCGGGACTAGCGGGAGTGCCGGGGAAAACATTCAGTACTTC.

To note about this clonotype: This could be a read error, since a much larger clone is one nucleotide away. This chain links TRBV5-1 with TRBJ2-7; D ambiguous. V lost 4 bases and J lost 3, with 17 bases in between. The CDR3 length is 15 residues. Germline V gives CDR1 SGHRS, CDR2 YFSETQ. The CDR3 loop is CASSPPTRQNYEQYF. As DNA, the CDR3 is TGCGCCAGCAGCCCACCCACGCGGCAGAACTACGAGCAGTACTTC.

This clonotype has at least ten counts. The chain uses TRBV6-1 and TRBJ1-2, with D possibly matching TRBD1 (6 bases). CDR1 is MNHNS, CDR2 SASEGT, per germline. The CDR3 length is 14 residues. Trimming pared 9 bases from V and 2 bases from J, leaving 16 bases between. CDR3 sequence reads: CASKHGQLNYGYTF. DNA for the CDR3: TGTGCCAGTAAACACGGACAGCTAAACTATGGCTACACCTTC.

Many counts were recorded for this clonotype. The CDR3 is CASGFGGETQYF. For the CDR3, the DNA is TGTGCCAGCGGGTTTGGGGGGGAGACCCAGTACTTC. The chain recombines TRBV12-3 or TRBV12-4 with TRBJ2-5; tentative D call: TRBD2 (6 bases). V shed 8 bases and J shed 5 bases, with 12 bases lying between them. This CDR3 is 12 amino acids long.

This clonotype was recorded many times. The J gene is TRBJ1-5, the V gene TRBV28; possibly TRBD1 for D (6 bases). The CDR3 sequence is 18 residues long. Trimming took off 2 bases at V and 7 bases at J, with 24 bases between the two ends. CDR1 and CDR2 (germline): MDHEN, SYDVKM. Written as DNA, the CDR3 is TGTGCCAGCAGTTTAAAGGGCAGGGGCAGGTCAGACAAACAGCCCCAGCATTTT. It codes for CASSLKGRGRSDKQPQHF.

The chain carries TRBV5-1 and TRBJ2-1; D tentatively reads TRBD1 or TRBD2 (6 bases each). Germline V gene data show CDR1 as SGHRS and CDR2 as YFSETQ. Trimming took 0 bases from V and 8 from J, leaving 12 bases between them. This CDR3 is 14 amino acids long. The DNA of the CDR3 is TGCGCCAGCAGCTTGGACGGGGGCTGGGATGAGCAGTTCTTC. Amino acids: CASSLDGGWDEQFF. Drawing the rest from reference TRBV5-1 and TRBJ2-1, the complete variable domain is KAGVTQTPRYLIKTRGQQVTLSCSPISGHRSVSWYQQTPGQGLQFLFEYFSETQRNKGNFPGRFSGRQFSNSRSEMNVSTLELGDSALYLCASSLDGGWDEQFFGPGTRLTVL.

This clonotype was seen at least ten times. CDR3 loop: CAWSYRRLRGTEAFF. CDR3 DNA sequence: TGTGCCTGGAGTTACAGGCGGCTGAGAGGTACTGAAGCTTTCTTT. The chain recombines TRBV30 with TRBJ1-1, with D perhaps TRBD1 (5 bases). Germline CDR1 and CDR2: GTSNPN and SVGIG (reference sequence). CDR3 length equals 15 residues. The V and J ends lost 2 bases and 5 bases respectively, with 18 bases between them. The full variable domain, completed using reference TRBV30 and TRBJ1-1, is SQTIHQWPATLVQPVGSPLSLECTVEGTSNPNLYWYRQAAGRGLQLLFYSVGIGQISSEVPQNLSASRPQDRQFILSSKKLLLSDSGFYLCAWSYRRLRGTEAFFGQGTRLTVV.

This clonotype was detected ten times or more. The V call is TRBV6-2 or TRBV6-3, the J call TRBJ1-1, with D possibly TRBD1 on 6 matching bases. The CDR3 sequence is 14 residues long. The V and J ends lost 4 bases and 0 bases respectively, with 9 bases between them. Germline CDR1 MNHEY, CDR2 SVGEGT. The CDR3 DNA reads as TGTGCCAGCAGTTGGACAGTTATGAACACTGAAGCTTTCTTT. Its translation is CASSWTVMNTEAFF.

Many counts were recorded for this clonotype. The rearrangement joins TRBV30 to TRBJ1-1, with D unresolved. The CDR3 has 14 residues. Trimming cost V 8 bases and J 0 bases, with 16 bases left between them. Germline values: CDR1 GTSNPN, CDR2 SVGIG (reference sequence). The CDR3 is CAGPGEGMNTEAFF. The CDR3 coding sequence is TGTGCCGGGCCCGGTGAGGGCATGAACACTGAAGCTTTCTTT.

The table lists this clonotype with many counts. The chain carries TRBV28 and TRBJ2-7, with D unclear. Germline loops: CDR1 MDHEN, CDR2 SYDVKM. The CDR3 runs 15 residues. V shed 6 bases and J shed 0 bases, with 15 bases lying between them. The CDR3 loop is CASSGSGLNSYEQYF. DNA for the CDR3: TGTGCCAGCAGCGGGTCGGGCCTCAACTCCTACGAGCAGTACTTC.

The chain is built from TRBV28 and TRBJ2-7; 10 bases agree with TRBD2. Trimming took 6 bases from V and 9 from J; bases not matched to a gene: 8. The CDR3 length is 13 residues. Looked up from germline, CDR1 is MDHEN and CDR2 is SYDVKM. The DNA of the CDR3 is TGTGCCAGCAGCTCGCTAGCGGGAGTGGTGCAGTACTTC. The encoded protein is CASSSLAGVVQYF.

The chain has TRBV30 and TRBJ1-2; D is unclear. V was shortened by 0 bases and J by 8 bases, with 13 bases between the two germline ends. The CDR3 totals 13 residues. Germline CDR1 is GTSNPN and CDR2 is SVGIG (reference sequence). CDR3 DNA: TGTGCCTGGAGTGTCTTGGGGTTCGAGGGCTACACCTTC. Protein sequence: CAWSVLGFEGYTF.

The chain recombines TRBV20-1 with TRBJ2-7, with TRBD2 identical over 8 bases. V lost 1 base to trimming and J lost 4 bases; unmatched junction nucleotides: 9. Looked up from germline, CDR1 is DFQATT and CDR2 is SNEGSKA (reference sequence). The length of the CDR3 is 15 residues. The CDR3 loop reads CSARGQGGRRYEQYF. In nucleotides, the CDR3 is TGCAGTGCTAGAGGTCAGGGCGGGAGGCGGTACGAGCAGTACTTC.

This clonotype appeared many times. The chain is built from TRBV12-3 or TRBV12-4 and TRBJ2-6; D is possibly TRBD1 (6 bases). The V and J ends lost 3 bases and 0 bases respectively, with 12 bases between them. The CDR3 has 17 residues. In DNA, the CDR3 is TGTGCCAGCAGTTTCGCACAGGGAGTCTCTGGGGCCAACGTCCTGACTTTC. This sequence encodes CASSFAQGVSGANVLTF.

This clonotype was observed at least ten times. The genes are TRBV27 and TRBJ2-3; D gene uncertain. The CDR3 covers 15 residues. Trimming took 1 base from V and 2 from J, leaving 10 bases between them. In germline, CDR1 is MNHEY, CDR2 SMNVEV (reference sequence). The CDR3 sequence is CASSLLGGDTDTQYF. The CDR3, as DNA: TGTGCCAGCAGTTTATTAGGCGGAGACACAGATACGCAGTATTTT.

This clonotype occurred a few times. This chain's CDR3 is CASSMKGQGYEKLFF. CDR3 DNA sequence: TGTGCCAGTAGTATGAAAGGACAGGGGTATGAAAAACTGTTTTTT. The rearrangement uses TRBV19 and TRBJ1-4; TRBD1 agrees at 9 bases. CDR1 is LNHDA, CDR2 SQIVND, per germline (reference sequence). The CDR3 covers 15 residues. V was pared by 3 bases and J by 6 bases, with 5 bases of the junction left unmatched.

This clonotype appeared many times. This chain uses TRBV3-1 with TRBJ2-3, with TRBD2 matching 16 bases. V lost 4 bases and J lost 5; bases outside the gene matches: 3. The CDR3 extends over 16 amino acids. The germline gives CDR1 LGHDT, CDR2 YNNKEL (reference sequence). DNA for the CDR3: TGTGCCAGCAGCCCCGGGACTAGCGGGAGGGGAGATACGCAGTATTTT. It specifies CASSPGTSGRGDTQYF.

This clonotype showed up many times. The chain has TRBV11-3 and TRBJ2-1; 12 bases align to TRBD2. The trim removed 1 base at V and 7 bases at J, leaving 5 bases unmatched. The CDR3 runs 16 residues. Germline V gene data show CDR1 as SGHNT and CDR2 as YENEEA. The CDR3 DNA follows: TGTGCCAGCAGCTTAGCTGGGACTAGCGGGTTTAATGAGCAGTTCTTC. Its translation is CASSLAGTSGFNEQFF.